These T cell receptor beta chains were read from a single sample in a study of blood T cells in healthy people across ages. Each CDR3 protein is one row after TCRdb ran MiXCR on the 5' RACE reads. There are roughly 720,000 distinct CDR3 sequences in the sample; about 55% occur only once, and about 42% lies in the top ten. Material for sequencing was blood. Source of these receptors: a man aged 80 or over in good health. Both conserved end residues are part of each CDR3. A D gene is named only where the DNA matches it firmly. Rows give clone size only sometimes, using once, few, many, or a class for an expanded clone.

J gene	V gene	D gene	clone size	CDR3 protein
TRBJ2-1	TRBV20-1	.	.	CSARDRLKHSPDGQFF
TRBJ2-1	TRBV6-1	.	.	CASSGTEVSYNEQFF
TRBJ2-1	TRBV6-1	TRBD1	once	CASRGAHFHRDRDRNEQFF
TRBJ2-6	TRBV5-1	TRBD1	many	CASSYWGQGDSGANVLTF
TRBJ2-1	TRBV12-3/TRBV12-4	.	.	CASSRIFAHNEQFF
TRBJ2-1	TRBV20-1	TRBD2	.	CSASAGLADTYNEQFF
TRBJ2-1	TRBV7-2	.	few	CASSLRVRASQFF
TRBJ2-3	TRBV29-1	.	.	CSVGLGDTQYF
.	TRBV5-1	.	.	CASSFSREYEQYF
TRBJ2-7	TRBV7-6	TRBD2	.	CASSSPLSGGAYNEQYF
TRBJ1-5	TRBV7-9	TRBD1	.	CASSLGDRGSQPQHF